These T cell receptor beta chains were read from a single sample in a study of OX40 agonist ivuxolimab in advanced cancers. Libraries were prepared by immunoSEQ multiplex PCR; TCRdb keeps only in-frame clonotypes and omits some of them. Of 65,000 to 85,000 clones detected, around 89% appear once; the ten largest clones hold about 0.6%. This sample comprised CD4+ or CD8+ T cells sorted from blood, obtained in a trial of the OX40 agonist ivuxolimab. The origin of the receptors is an adult with an advanced solid tumor such as melanoma, head and neck, liver or kidney cancer. The CDR3 runs from the conserved cysteine through the conserved F or W. The D gene is left open where the match is weak. Part of the rows lack a size; the others show once, few, many or a class for expanded clones.

clone size	D gene	V gene	J gene	CDR3 DNA	CDR3 protein
once	TRBD1	TRBV11-2	TRBJ2-2	TGTGCCAGCAGCTTAGATCTTGGGGCAGGGGGCGCGAACACCGGGGAGCTGTTTTTT	CASSLDLGAGGANTGELFF
NA	NA	TRBV7-9	TRBJ1-4	TGTGCCAGCAGCCCGGGTGAAAAACTGTTTTTT	CASSPGEKLFF
NA	NA	TRBV5-1	TRBJ2-2	TGCGCCAGCAGCTTGGCCGAGGGCTTCACCGGGGAGCTGTTTTTT	CASSLAEGFTGELFF
NA	NA	TRBV5-1	TRBJ1-3	TGCGCCAGCAGCTTGGGAATTGGAAACACCATATATTTT	CASSLGIGNTIYF
NA	NA	TRBV14	TRBJ1-6	TGTGCCAGCAGCCTCTCCGGAAGGGATTCACCCCTCCACTTT	CASSLSGRDSPLHF
NA	NA	TRBV2	TRBJ1-2	TGTGCCAGCACGGAGGAGTGGAACTATGGCTACACCTTC	CASTEEWNYGYTF
NA	TRBD1	TRBV7-8	TRBJ1-1	TGTGCCAGCAGCCTAGGGACAGGGAGCACTGAAGCTTTCTTT	CASSLGTGSTEAFF
NA	NA	TRBV11-2	TRBJ1-2	TGTGCCAGCAGCTTGATCGCAGGCTGGAGCTATGGCTACACCTTC	CASSLIAGWSYGYTF
NA	NA	TRBV5-6	TRBJ1-4	TGTGCCAGCAGCTCGAACAGGGACCCCGATGAAAAACTGTTTTTT	CASSSNRDPDEKLFF
NA	NA	TRBV18	TRBJ1-2	TGTGCCAGCTCAACTTCAGGGGTCGGCTACACCTTC	CASSTSGVGYTF
NA	NA	TRBV5-6	TRBJ2-5	TGTGCCAGCAGTTACGGGGGGACAGTATACCCAGAGACCCAGTACTTC	CASSYGGTVYPETQYF
NA	NA	TRBV6-6	TRBJ2-5	TGTGCCAGCAGTTACTCGGGGGTAGTCGAGACCCAGTACTTC	CASSYSGVVETQYF
NA	NA	TRBV20-1	TRBJ1-1	TGCAGTGCTCCCGGAGGGGGGACTGCTTTCTTT	CSAPGGGTAFF
NA	NA	TRBV5-1	TRBJ1-6	TGCGCCAGCAGTCTTCTGGGGGGCCTCCCGGGCCTCCACTTT	CASSLLGGLPGLHF
once	NA	TRBV2	TRBJ1-1	TGTGCCAGCAGTGAATTTGTGCTGGACACTGAAGCTTTCTTT	CASSEFVLDTEAFF
NA	NA	TRBV19	TRBJ2-1	TGTGCCAGTAGTCTACAGGAGGTCGGTCTTCCTGAGCAGTTCTTC	CASSLQEVGLPEQFF
NA	NA	TRBV20-1	TRBJ1-1	TGCAGTGCGGCGGGGAACACTGAAGCTTTCTTT	CSAAGNTEAFF
NA	NA	TRBV7-8	TRBJ2-7	TGTGCCAGCAGCTCCATAAACTTCGGGGAGCAGTACTTC	CASSSINFGEQYF
NA	TRBD1	TRBV27	TRBJ1-1	TGTGCCAGCAGCTTTCGAGGACAGGGGGTTTTCACTGAAGCTTTCTTT	CASSFRGQGVFTEAFF
NA	NA	TRBV6-5	TRBJ1-2	TGTGCCAGCAGTCCCCGCAAGGGAGACGGCTACACCTTC	CASSPRKGDGYTF
NA	TRBD1	TRBV15	TRBJ1-2	TGTGCCACCAGCAGAGCTGGACAAGGGGGCGAGTACGGCTACACCTTC	CATSRAGQGGEYGYTF
once	NA	TRBV20-1	TRBJ2-3	TGCAGTGCTAGTTTTACAGGGACGCAGTATTTT	CSASFTGTQYF
NA	NA	TRBV5-5	TRBJ2-5	TGTGCCAGCAGCTTCAGCGGGGAGACCCAGTACTTC	CASSFSGETQYF
NA	TRBD1	TRBV29-1	TRBJ1-2	TGCAGCGTCGACAGGGGAGGCTATGGCTACACCTTC	CSVDRGGYGYTF
NA	TRBD1	TRBV2	TRBJ1-3	TGTGCCAGCAGGCCGACAGGGTCTGGAAACACCATATATTTT	CASRPTGSGNTIYF
NA	NA	TRBV5-1	TRBJ2-3	TGCGCCAGCAGCTTGGCTCCAGATACGCAGTATTTT	CASSLAPDTQYF
NA	NA	TRBV4-1	TRBJ2-2	TGCGCCAGCAGCCAAGCGGGCGGGGAGCTGTTTTTT	CASSQAGGELFF
NA	TRBD1	TRBV9	TRBJ2-7	TGTGCCAGCAGCGTAGGACAGGGGAACTACGAGCAGTACTTC	CASSVGQGNYEQYF
NA	TRBD1	TRBV30	TRBJ1-2	TGTGCCTGGAGTTCCCAACAGGGGAATGGCTACACCTTC	CAWSSQQGNGYTF
NA	NA	TRBV4-1	TRBJ1-2	TGCGCCAGCAGCCAACTATTCTATGGCTACACCTTC	CASSQLFYGYTF
NA	NA	TRBV19	TRBJ1-1	TGTGCCAGTAGTATTGGAACACCGAACACTGAAGCTTTCTTT	CASSIGTPNTEAFF
NA	TRBD1	TRBV5-1	TRBJ2-1	TGCGCCAGCAGTCGGACAGGGGGCTCGAATGAGCAGTTCTTC	CASSRTGGSNEQFF
NA	TRBD1	TRBV5-6	TRBJ2-5	TGTGCCAGCAGCTTTAGACAGGGGTTAGAGACCCAGTACTTC	CASSFRQGLETQYF
NA	NA	TRBV7-7	TRBJ2-5	TGTGCCAGCAGCCGGGACCTACAAGAGACCCAGTACTTC	CASSRDLQETQYF
NA	TRBD1	TRBV6-1	TRBJ1-5	TGTGCCAGCAGCCTCGGGACAGTCAGCAATCAGCCCCAGCATTTT	CASSLGTVSNQPQHF
NA	TRBD2	TRBV7-9	TRBJ2-5	TGTGCCAGCAGCTTTAGCGGGGGGGGACAAGAGACCCAGTACTTC	CASSFSGGGQETQYF
NA	NA	TRBV11-3	TRBJ1-1	TGTGCCAGCAGCTTGCGCGGGGGCACTGAAGCTTTCTTT	CASSLRGGTEAFF
NA	NA	TRBV5-1	TRBJ2-2	TGCGCCAGCAGGGAGGACCCCGCCGCCGGGGAGCTGTTTTTT	CASREDPAAGELFF
NA	NA	TRBV28	TRBJ1-1	TGTGCCAGCACCCTCTCGGGGACCTTCACTGAAGCTTTCTTT	CASTLSGTFTEAFF
NA	NA	TRBV28	TRBJ1-6	TGTGCCAGCAGTTTACCGTATAATTCACCCCTCCACTTT	CASSLPYNSPLHF
NA	NA	TRBV2	TRBJ1-3	TGTGCCAGCAGTGAATACGACGGCCTATCTGGAAACACCATATATTTT	CASSEYDGLSGNTIYF
NA	NA	TRBV29-1	TRBJ2-7	TGCAGCGTGGCCTCGGGAATGGGCTACGAGCAGTACTTC	CSVASGMGYEQYF
NA	NA	TRBV18	TRBJ1-1	TGTGCCAGCTCACCTGGGGGGGCGCAAACCTCCACTGAAGCTTTCTTT	CASSPGGAQTSTEAFF
NA	NA	TRBV7-2	TRBJ2-5	TGTGCCAGCAGCCCCTTGGGGACCCAGTACTTC	CASSPLGTQYF
NA	NA	TRBV2	TRBJ1-5	TGTGCCAGCAGACCTCAAGCGGGCAATCAGCCCCAGCATTTT	CASRPQAGNQPQHF
NA	NA	TRBV7-2	TRBJ1-5	TGTGCCAGCAGCTTCGGCTATAGCAATCAGCCCCAGCATTTT	CASSFGYSNQPQHF
NA	NA	TRBV9	TRBJ1-1	TGTGCCAGCAGCGTAGGAAGGAACACTGAAGCTTTCTTT	CASSVGRNTEAFF